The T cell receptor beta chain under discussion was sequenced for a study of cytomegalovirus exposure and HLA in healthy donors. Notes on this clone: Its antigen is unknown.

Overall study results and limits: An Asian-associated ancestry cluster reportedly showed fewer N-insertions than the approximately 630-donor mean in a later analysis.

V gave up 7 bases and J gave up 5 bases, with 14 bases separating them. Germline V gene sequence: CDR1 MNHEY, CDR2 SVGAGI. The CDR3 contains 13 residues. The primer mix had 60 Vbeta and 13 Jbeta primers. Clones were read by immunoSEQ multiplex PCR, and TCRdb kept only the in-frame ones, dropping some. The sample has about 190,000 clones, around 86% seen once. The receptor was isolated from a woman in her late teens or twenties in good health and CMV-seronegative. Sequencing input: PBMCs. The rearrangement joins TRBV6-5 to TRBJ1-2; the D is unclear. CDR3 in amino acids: CASKPGGYYGYTF. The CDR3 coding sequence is TGTGCCAGCAAACCAGGCGGGTATTATGGCTACACCTTC.